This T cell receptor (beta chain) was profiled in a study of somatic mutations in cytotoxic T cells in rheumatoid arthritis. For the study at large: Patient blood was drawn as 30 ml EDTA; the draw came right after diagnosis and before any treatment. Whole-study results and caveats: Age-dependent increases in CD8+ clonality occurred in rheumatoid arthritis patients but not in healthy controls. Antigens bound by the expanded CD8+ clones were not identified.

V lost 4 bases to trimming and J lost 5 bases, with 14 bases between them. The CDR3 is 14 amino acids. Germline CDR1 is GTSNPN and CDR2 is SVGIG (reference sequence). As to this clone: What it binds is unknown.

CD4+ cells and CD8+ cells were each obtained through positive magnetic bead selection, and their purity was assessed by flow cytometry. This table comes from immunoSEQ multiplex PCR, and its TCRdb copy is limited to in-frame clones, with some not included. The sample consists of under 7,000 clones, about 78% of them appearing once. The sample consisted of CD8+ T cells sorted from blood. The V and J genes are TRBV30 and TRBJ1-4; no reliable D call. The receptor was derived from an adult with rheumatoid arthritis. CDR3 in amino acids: CAWTPGERNEKLFF. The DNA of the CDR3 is TGTGCCTGGACCCCAGGCGAAAGGAATGAAAAACTGTTTTTT.